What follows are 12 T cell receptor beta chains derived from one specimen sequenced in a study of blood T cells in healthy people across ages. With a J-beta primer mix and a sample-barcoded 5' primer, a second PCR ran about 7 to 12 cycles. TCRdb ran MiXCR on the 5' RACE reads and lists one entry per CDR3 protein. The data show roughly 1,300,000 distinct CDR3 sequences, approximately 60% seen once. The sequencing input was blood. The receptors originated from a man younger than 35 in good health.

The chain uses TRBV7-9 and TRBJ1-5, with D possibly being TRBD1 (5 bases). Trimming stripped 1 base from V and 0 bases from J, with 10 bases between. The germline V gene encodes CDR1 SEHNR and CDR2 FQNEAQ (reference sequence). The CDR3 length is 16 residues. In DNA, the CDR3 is TGTGCCAGCAGCTTAGAACCAGGGTATAGCAATCAGCCCCAGCATTTT. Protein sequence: CASSLEPGYSNQPQHF.

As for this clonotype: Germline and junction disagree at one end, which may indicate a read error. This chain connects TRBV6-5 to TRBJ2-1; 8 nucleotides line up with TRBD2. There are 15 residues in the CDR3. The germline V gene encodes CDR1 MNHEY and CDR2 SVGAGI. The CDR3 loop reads CTSSYSEREINEQFF. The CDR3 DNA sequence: TGTACCAGCAGTTACTCAGAGCGGGAGATCAATGAGCAGTTCTTC.

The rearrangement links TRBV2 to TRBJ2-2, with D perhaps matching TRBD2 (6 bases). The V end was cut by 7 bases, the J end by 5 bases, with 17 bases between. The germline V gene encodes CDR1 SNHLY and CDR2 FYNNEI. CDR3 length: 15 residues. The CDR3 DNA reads TGTGCCAGCAATATGGCGGGAAGTGATACCGGGGAGCTGTTTTTT. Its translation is CASNMAGSDTGELFF.

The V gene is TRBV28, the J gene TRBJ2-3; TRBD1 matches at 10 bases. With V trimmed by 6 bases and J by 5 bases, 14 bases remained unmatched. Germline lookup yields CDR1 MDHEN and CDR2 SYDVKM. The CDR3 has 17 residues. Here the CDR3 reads CASRNRQGAPIGDTQYF. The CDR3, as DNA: TGTGCCAGCAGAAACAGACAGGGGGCGCCCATCGGAGATACGCAGTATTTT.

CDR3 amino acids: CSARDLGAALGAANEQYF. As DNA, the CDR3 is TGCAGTGCTAGAGATTTAGGGGCTGCTTTGGGCGCAGCTAACGAGCAGTACTTC. This rearrangement joins TRBV20-1 to TRBJ2-7; a possible D gene is TRBD1 (5 bases). The V gene's germline CDR1 is DFQATT and CDR2 SNEGSKA (reference sequence). This CDR3 spans 18 amino acids. Trimming left V 0 bases short and J 5 bases short, with 26 bases between.

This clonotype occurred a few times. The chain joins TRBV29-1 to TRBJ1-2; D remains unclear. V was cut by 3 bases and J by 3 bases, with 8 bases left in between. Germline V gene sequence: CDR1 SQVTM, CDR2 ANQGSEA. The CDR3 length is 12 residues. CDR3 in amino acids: CSVEESDYGYTF. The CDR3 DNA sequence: TGCAGCGTTGAGGAGTCAGACTATGGCTACACCTTC.

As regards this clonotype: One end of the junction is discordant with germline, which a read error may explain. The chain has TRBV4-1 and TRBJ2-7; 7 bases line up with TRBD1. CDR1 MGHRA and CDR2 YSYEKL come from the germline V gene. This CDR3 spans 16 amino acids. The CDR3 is CAGSQDQETGSYEQYF. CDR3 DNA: TGCGCCGGCAGCCAAGATCAGGAGACAGGGTCTTACGAGCAGTACTTC.

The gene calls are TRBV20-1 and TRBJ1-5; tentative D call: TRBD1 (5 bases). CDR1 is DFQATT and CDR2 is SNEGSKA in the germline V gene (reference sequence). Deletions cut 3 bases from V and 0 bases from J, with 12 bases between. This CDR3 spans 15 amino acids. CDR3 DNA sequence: TGCAGTGCTAGTTCCGACAGTATTAGCAATCAGCCCCAGCATTTT. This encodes CSASSDSISNQPQHF.

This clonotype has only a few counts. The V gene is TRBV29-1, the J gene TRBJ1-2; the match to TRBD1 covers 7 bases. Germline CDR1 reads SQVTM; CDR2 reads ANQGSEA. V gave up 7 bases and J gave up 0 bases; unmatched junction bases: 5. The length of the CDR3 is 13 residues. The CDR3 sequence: CSAAGGANYGYTF. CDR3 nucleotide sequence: TGCAGCGCTGCAGGGGGTGCTAACTATGGCTACACCTTC.

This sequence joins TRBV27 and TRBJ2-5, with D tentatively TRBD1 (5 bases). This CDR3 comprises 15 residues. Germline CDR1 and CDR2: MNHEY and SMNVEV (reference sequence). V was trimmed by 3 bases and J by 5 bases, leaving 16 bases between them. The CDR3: CASSFTGLSMETQYF. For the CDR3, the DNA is TGTGCCAGCAGTTTTACAGGATTGTCGATGGAGACCCAGTACTTC.

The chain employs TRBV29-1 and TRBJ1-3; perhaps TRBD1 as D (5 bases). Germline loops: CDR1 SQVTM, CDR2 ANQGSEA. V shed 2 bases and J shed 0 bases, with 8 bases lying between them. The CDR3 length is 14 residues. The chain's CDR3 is CSVEYGGSGNTIYF. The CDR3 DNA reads TGCAGCGTTGAATACGGGGGCTCTGGAAACACCATATATTTT.

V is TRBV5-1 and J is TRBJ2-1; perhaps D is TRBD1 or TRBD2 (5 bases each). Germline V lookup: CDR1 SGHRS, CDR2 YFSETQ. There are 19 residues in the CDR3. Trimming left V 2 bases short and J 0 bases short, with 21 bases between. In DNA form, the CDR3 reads TGCGCCAGCAGCTTATCATTCGGGGACCTTGAGGGCTCCTACAATGAGCAGTTCTTC. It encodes CASSLSFGDLEGSYNEQFF.